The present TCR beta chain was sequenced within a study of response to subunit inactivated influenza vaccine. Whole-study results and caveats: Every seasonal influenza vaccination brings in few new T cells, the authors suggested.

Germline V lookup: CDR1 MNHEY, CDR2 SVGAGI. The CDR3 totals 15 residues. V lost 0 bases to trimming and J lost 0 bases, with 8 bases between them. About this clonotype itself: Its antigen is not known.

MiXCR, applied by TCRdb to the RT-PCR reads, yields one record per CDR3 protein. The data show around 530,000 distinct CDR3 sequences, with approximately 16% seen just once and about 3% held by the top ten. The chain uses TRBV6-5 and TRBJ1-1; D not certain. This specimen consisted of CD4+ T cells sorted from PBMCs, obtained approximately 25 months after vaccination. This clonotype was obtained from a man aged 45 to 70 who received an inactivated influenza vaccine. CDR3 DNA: TGTGCCAGCAGTTACTCCTTACAGATGAACACTGAAGCTTTCTTT. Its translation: CASSYSLQMNTEAFF.